The present T cell receptor (beta chain) was sequenced within a study of beta chain features in type 1 diabetes. The germline V gene encodes CDR1 MGHRA and CDR2 YSYEKL. This CDR3 is 14 amino acids long. Trimming cost V 4 bases and J 9 bases; bases outside gene matches: 10. This clone was picked up a small number of times. All of the isolated RNA was reverse transcribed, so expressed TCRB transcripts were sequenced. Assay used: immunoSEQ multiplex PCR; TCRdb lists only in-frame clones, some missing. The sample includes 350,000 to 450,000 clones, about 15% of them seen just once. The clonotype was recovered from a woman aged 18-29 years in good health. The sample consisted of naive CD4+ T cells from blood. The chain couples TRBV4-1 to TRBJ2-3, with 7 bases fitting TRBD2. The CDR3 here is CASSRTVLGGTQYF. The CDR3 bases are TGCGCCAGCAGCCGGACGGTGCTGGGAGGGACGCAGTATTTT.